Below, 21 T cell receptor beta chains from the same sample are listed, as sequenced in a study of Graves' ophthalmopathy and Graves' hyperthyroidism. For repertoire sequencing, the TCR beta CDR3 regions were amplified from RNA transcripts. A first-round RT-PCR used HTBI primers, followed by a second-round multiplex PCR. A single record per CDR3 protein comes from TCRdb applying MiXCR to the multiplex PCR reads. Among roughly 380,000 distinct CDR3 sequences listed, roughly 15% were seen once. Sequenced sample: peripheral blood. The receptors here all came from a woman aged 18-29 years with stable Graves' hyperthyroidism.

CDR3 nucleotides: TGTGCCAGTAGTATCCAGGACCTGGGCACTGAAGCTTTCTTT. It is translated as CASSIQDLGTEAFF. This chain joins TRBV19 and TRBJ1-1; no firm D call. CDR1 is LNHDA, CDR2 SQIVND, per germline (reference sequence). The CDR3 is made up of 14 amino acids. Trimming took off 3 bases at V and 4 bases at J, with 12 bases between the two ends.

This clonotype was counted many times. The chain joins TRBV18 to TRBJ1-1; 7 nucleotides agree with TRBD1. J was trimmed by 1 base and V by 4 bases; bases with no gene match: 0. This CDR3 spans 13 amino acids. CDR1 is KGHSH, CDR2 LQKENI, per germline. The DNA for the CDR3 is TGTGCCAGCTCACGGGACAGGAACACTGAAGCTTTCTTT. Residues: CASSRDRNTEAFF.

On this clonotype: A much larger clone lies a single base off, so this may be a read error. No conserved phenylalanine or tryptophan is present at the end of the CDR3, so a read error is the likely explanation. V is TRBV6-1 and J is TRBJ1-3; D not certain. The CDR3 length is 15 residues. Germline lookup yields CDR1 MNHNS and CDR2 SASEGT. Between the trimmed V and J ends, which lost 1 base and 1 base, there was a span of 8 bases. The CDR3 nucleotides are TGTGCCAGCAGTGAAGTAGGAGGATCTGGAAACACCATATATGTT. Amino acid sequence: CASSEVGGSGNTIYV.

At least ten counts were recorded for this clonotype. The chain employs TRBV12-3 or TRBV12-4 and TRBJ2-7; 8 bases are a match to TRBD1. The CDR3 totals 13 residues. J was trimmed by 3 bases and V by 8 bases; bases with no gene match: 6. CDR3 region: CASLGQGGYEQYF. CDR3 sequence (DNA): TGTGCCAGCCTCGGACAGGGAGGCTACGAGCAGTACTTC.

This clonotype was found a few times. CDR3 bases: TGTGCCAGCAGCTTTTGGGGGGTCCAAGAGACCCAGTACTTC. Translating it yields CASSFWGVQETQYF. V gene TRBV7-2 combines with J gene TRBJ2-5; D may be TRBD2 (6 bases). Germline CDR1 reads SGHTA; CDR2 reads FQGNSA. V shed 3 bases and J shed 1 base, with 9 bases lying between them. CDR3 size: 14 residues.

This clonotype was recorded at least ten times. The chain joins TRBV6-2 or TRBV6-3 to TRBJ1-1, with D possibly matching TRBD1 (6 bases). Germline V gene lookup returns CDR1 MNHEY and CDR2 SVGEGT. V lost 4 bases and J 5 bases, leaving 17 bases between the germline ends. CDR3 length: 15 residues. The CDR3 DNA sequence: TGTGCCAGCAGTTCGTACCCGGTGGGGGCGACTGAAGCTTTCTTT. Protein sequence: CASSSYPVGATEAFF.

The chain couples TRBV20-1 to TRBJ2-2; 8 nucleotides align to TRBD1. Germline CDR1 is DFQATT and CDR2 is SNEGSKA (reference sequence). The CDR3 runs 16 residues. The trim removed 1 base at V and 1 base at J, leaving 5 bases unmatched. CDR3 amino acids: CSARVRGQENTGELFF. The CDR3, as DNA: TGCAGTGCTAGAGTTCGGGGACAGGAGAACACCGGGGAGCTGTTTTTT.

The V call is TRBV5-4, the J call TRBJ1-5, with D possibly matching TRBD1 (5 bases). The germline V and J ends were trimmed by 4 bases and 7 bases, with 15 bases remaining between them. The CDR3 covers 14 residues. CDR1 is SGHNT and CDR2 is YYREEE in the germline V gene (reference sequence). CDR3: CASSLVPGLQPQHF. The CDR3 region has the DNA TGTGCCAGCAGCCTGGTTCCGGGGCTACAGCCCCAGCATTTT.

The J gene is TRBJ2-7, the V gene TRBV11-2; TRBD2 aligns across 12 bases. CDR3 length equals 15 residues. Trimming took 3 bases from V and 3 from J; bases not matched to a gene: 3. Germline CDR1 reads SGHAT; CDR2 reads FQNNGV. For the CDR3, the DNA is TGTGCCAGCAGCTTCGGGACTAGCGGGCTCTACGAGCAGTACTTC. This gives the protein CASSFGTSGLYEQYF.

The table lists this clonotype with many counts. This chain connects TRBV4-1 to TRBJ2-5; the match to TRBD2 covers 14 bases. The CDR3 is made up of 15 amino acids. Germline assignment: CDR1 MGHRA and CDR2 YSYEKL. With 0 bases clipped from V and 10 bases from J, the junction kept 4 bases outside the gene matches. CDR3 sequence: CASSQDWTSGGNQYF. CDR3 sequence (DNA): TGCGCCAGCAGCCAAGATTGGACTAGCGGGGGGAACCAGTACTTC.

This clonotype has ten or more counts. CDR3 sequence: CASSLGQGARGYTF. The CDR3 nucleotides read TGTGCCAGCAGTTTAGGGCAGGGGGCGCGGGGCTACACCTTC. The chain carries TRBV27 and TRBJ1-2, with 8 bases fitting TRBD1. With V trimmed by 2 bases and J by 8 bases, 7 bases remained unmatched. The CDR3 consists of 14 residues. Looked up from germline, CDR1 is MNHEY and CDR2 is SMNVEV (reference sequence).

This clonotype was picked up one time. The V gene is TRBV29-1, the J gene TRBJ2-5; 10 nucleotides line up with TRBD1. CDR1 and CDR2 from the germline V gene are SQVTM and ANQGSEA. The CDR3 covers 13 residues. The J segment lost 5 bases and the V segment lost 4 bases, leaving 4 bases of the junction unmatched. The CDR3 is CSVGQGARETQYF. The CDR3 DNA sequence: TGCAGCGTTGGACAGGGGGCTCGGGAGACCCAGTACTTC. Full variable domain (remainder filled in from reference TRBV29-1 and TRBJ2-5): SAVISQKPSRDICQRGTSLTIQCQVDSQVTMMFWYRQQPGQSLTLIATANQGSEATYESGFVIDKFPISRPNLTFSTLTVSNMSPEDSSIYLCSVGQGARETQYFGPGTRLLVL.

This clonotype has at least ten counts. Written as DNA, the CDR3 is TGTGCCAGCAGTTCGGGCCTTAACCAGGGGTACGAGCAGTACTTC. Translation gives CASSSGLNQGYEQYF. The V call is TRBV27, the J call TRBJ2-7; a weak D match, TRBD1 (6 bases). This CDR3 has 15 amino acids. CDR1 and CDR2 (germline): MNHEY, SMNVEV (reference sequence). The germline V and J ends were trimmed by 4 bases and 4 bases, with 17 bases remaining between them.

The CDR3 DNA is TGTGCCAGTAGGACGGACAGGGGGCCTCGGCATGGCTACACCTTC. It specifies CASRTDRGPRHGYTF. The V call is TRBV19, the J call TRBJ1-2; 11 nucleotides line up with TRBD1. Germline V gives CDR1 LNHDA, CDR2 SQIVND (reference sequence). J gave up 6 bases and V 6 bases, and 9 bases lay outside the gene matches. This CDR3 is built from 15 residues.

In its sample, this clonotype was seen a few times. V and J are TRBV11-3 and TRBJ1-2; 9 bases are shared with TRBD1. This CDR3 spans 14 amino acids. Trimming removed 4 bases from V and 8 bases from J; junction bases left unmatched: 8. Germline V gene sequence: CDR1 SGHNT, CDR2 YENEEA. The CDR3 DNA follows: TGTGCCAGCAGCTCTCGGACAGGGGCAGGAGGCTACACCTTC. Translated: CASSSRTGAGGYTF.

In this sample, this clonotype turned up many times. The J gene is TRBJ2-7, the V gene TRBV5-1; D gene uncertain. CDR1 is SGHRS, CDR2 YFSETQ, per germline. CDR3 length equals 14 residues. V lost 4 bases and J lost 3, with 14 bases in between. The CDR3 loop reads CASSPLDQNYEQYF. CDR3 in DNA: TGCGCCAGCAGCCCTCTTGACCAGAACTACGAGCAGTACTTC.

Concerning this clonotype itself: This could be a read error, since a much larger clone is one nucleotide away. The chain is built from TRBV14 and TRBJ2-2; 9 nucleotides agree with TRBD1. Germline V gene sequence: CDR1 SGHDN, CDR2 FVKESK. With 2 bases clipped from V and 5 bases from J, the junction kept 6 bases outside the gene matches. The CDR3 runs to 16 residues. For the CDR3, the DNA is TGTGCCAGCAGCCAAACAGGGGGCATTTGGACCGGGGAGCTGTTTTTT. Encoded protein: CASSQTGGIWTGELFF.

This clonotype was counted many times. It is likely a read error, because the conserved phenylalanine at the end of the CDR3 is missing. The DNA is left out, because the CDR3 cannot be placed on it with certainty; the CDR3 is given as TCRdb lists it. The J gene is TRBJ1-6, the V gene TRBV2; the D call in the table, TRBD1, was not verified against the DNA. Germline values: CDR1 SNHLY, CDR2 FYNNEI. The CDR3 is 15 amino acids in total, end residues counted. Here the CDR3 reads CASSTVPGTGTVTSG.

Many counts were recorded for this clonotype. The chain joins TRBV6-1 to TRBJ1-1; D gene unclear. Germline-derived CDR1 and CDR2 are MNHNS and SASEGT. Trimming left V 4 bases short and J 4 bases short, with 16 bases between. This CDR3 is 15 amino acids long. The CDR3, as DNA: TGTGCCAGCAGTGGGGCTCCAAGGATGGGCACTGAAGCTTTCTTT. Translated: CASSGAPRMGTEAFF.

Comment on this clonotype: Germline is not matched at one junction end, which may reflect a read error. This CDR3 is CVSSPRGWNTEAFF. The CDR3 DNA reads as TGTGTCAGCTCACCAAGGGGGTGGAACACTGAAGCTTTCTTT. This chain links TRBV18 with TRBJ1-1; D is possibly TRBD1 (6 bases). Germline V CDR1 and CDR2: KGHSH, LQKENI. The CDR3 extends over 14 amino acids.

The sample holds many counts of this clonotype. The rearrangement links TRBV12-3 or TRBV12-4 to TRBJ1-5, with 7 bases aligning to TRBD1. CDR3 length equals 14 residues. V dropped 6 bases and J dropped 4; count of bases not matched to a gene: 6. DNA for the CDR3: TGTGCCAGCAGACTTGGACAGGCGAATCAGCCCCAGCATTTT. The encoded protein is CASRLGQANQPQHF.